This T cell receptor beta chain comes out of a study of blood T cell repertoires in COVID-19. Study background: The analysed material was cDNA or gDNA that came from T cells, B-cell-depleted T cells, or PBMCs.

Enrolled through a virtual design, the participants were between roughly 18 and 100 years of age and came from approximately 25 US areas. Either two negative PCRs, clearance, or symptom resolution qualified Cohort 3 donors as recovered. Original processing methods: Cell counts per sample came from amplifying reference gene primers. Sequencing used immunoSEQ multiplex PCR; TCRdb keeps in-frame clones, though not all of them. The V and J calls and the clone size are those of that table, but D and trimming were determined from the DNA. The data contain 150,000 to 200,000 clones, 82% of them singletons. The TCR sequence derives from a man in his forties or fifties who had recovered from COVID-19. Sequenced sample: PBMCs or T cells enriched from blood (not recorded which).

CDR3 amino acids: CAWGRAGVQETQYF. The CDR3, as DNA: TGTGCCTGGGGGCGAGCGGGAGTTCAAGAGACCCAGTACTTC. The chain links TRBV30 to TRBJ2-5; 8 bases align to TRBD2. The CDR3 consists of 14 residues. CDR1 and CDR2 (germline): GTSNPN, SVGIG (reference sequence). The V gene end was trimmed by 5 bases and the J gene end by 2 bases; junction bases not matched to a gene: 7.